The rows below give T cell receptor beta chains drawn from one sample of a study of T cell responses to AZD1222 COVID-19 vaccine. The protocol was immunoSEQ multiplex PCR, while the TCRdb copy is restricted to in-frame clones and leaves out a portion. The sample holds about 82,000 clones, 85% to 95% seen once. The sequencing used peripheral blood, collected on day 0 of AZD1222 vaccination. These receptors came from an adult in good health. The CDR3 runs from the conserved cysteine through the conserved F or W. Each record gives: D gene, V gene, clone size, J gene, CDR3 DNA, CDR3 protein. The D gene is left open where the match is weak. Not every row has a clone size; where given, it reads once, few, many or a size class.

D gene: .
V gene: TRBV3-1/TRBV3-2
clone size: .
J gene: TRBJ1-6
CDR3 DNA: TGTGCCAGCAGCCCTTCCCTGAGCTCCTATAATTCACCCCTCCACTTT
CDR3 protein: CASSPSLSSYNSPLHF

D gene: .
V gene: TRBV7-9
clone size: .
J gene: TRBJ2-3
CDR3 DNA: TGTGCCAGCAGCCTCCTCGACAACACAGATACGCAGTATTTT
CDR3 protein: CASSLLDNTDTQYF

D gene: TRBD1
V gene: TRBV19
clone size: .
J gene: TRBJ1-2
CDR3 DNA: TGTGCCAGTAGTGCCTGGGACAGGGAAAACTATGGCTACACCTTC
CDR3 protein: CASSAWDRENYGYTF

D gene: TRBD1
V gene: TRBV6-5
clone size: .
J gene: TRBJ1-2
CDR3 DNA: TGTGCCAGCAGTTACTCGGCAGGGGGCTACTATGGCTACACCTTC
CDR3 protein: CASSYSAGGYYGYTF

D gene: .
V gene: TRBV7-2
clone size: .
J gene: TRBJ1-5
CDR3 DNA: TGTGCCAGCAGCTATAACAGGGACTATAGCAATCAGCCCCAGCATTTT
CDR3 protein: CASSYNRDYSNQPQHF

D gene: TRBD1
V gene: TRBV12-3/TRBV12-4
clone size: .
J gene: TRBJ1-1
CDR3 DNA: TGTGCCAGCAGTTTACAGGGGGTCACTGAAGCTTTCTTT
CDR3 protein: CASSLQGVTEAFF

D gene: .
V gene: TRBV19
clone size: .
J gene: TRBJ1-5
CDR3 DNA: TGTGCCAGTAGTCCGATCCTTAGGTCGTTCGATCAGCCCCAGCATTTT
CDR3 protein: CASSPILRSFDQPQHF

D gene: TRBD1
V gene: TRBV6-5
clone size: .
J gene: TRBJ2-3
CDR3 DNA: TGTGCCAGCAGGGGGACAGGGACCCCAGATACGCAGTATTTT
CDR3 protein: CASRGTGTPDTQYF

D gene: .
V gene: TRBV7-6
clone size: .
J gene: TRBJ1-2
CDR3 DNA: TGTGCCAGCAGCTTAGGGGAGGGTCATGGCTACACCTTC
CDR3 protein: CASSLGEGHGYTF

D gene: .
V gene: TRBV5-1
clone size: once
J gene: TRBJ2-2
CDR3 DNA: TGCGCCAGCAGCTTGGACCCAGGTTCCACCGGGGAGCTGTTTTTT
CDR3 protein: CASSLDPGSTGELFF

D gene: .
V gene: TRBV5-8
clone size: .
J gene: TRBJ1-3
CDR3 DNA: TGTGCCAGCAGCTTGGTGTGGGGCACCATATATTTT
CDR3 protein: CASSLVWGTIYF

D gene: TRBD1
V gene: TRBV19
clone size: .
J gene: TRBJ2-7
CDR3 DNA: TGTGCCAGTAGTATTAGGGACAGGGACTACGAGCAGTACTTC
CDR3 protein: CASSIRDRDYEQYF

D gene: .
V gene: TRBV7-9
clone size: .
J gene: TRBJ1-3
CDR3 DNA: TGTGCCAGCAGCTTAGAGGGAGGCACCATATATTTT
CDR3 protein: CASSLEGGTIYF

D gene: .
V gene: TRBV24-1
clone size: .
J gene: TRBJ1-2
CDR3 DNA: TGTGCCACCAGTGATTACAGGAATCCGGAGGGCTATGGCTACACCTTC
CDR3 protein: CATSDYRNPEGYGYTF

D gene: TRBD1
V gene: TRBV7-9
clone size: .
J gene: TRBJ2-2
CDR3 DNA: TGTGCCAGCAGCTTTACAGGGGTCCCCGGGGAGCTGTTTTTT
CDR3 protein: CASSFTGVPGELFF

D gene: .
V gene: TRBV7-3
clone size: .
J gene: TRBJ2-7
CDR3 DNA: TGTGCCAGCAGCTTAGTTCCAGGGTCCTCCTACGAGCAGTACTTC
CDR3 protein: CASSLVPGSSYEQYF

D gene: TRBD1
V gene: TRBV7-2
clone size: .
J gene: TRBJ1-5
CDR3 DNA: TGTGCCAGCAGCTACCCGGGACAGGGTGTCCCCCAGCATTTT
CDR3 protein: CASSYPGQGVPQHF

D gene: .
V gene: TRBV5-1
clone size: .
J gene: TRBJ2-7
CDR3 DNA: TGCGCCAGCAGCCCGGAGGGGCTCCAAGGCTACGAGCAGTACTTC
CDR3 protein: CASSPEGLQGYEQYF

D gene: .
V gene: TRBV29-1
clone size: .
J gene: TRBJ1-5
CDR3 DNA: TGCAGCGTCTCAATCAGTACGGGGCAGCCCCAGCATTTT
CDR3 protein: CSVSISTGQPQHF

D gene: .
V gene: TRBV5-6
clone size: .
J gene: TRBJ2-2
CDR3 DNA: TGTGCCAGCAGCCGAGATACAGGGAACACCGGGGAGCTGTTTTTT
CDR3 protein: CASSRDTGNTGELFF

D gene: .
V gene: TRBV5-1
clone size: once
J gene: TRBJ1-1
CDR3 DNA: TGCGCCAGCGTCCGAGGACAGACGAACACTGAAGCTTTCTTT
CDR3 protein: CASVRGQTNTEAFF

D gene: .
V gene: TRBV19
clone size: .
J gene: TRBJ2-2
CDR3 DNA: TGTGCCAGTAGTATAGATCGGCAGGCCAACACCGGGGAGCTGTTTTTT
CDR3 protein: CASSIDRQANTGELFF

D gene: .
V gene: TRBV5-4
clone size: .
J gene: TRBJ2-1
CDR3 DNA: TGTGCCAGCAGCTTGAATGGGGTGGCCTACAATGAGCAGTTCTTC
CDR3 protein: CASSLNGVAYNEQFF

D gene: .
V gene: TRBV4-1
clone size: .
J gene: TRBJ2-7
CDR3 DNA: TGCGCCAGCAGCCCCGCGGCGGGGGCTGTAGGTTACGAGCAGTACTTC
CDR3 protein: CASSPAAGAVGYEQYF

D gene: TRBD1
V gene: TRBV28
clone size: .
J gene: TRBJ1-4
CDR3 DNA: TGTGCCAGCAGTTCCACCGGGACAGGGACGGGAGCTAATGAAAAACTGTTTTTT
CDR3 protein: CASSSTGTGTGANEKLFF

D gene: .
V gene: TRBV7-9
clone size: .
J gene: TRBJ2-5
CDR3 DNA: TGTGCCAGCAGCCCTACCTTCTCGGCGGGCGTCGAGACCCAGTACTTC
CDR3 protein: CASSPTFSAGVETQYF

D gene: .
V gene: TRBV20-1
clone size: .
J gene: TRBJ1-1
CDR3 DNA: TGCAGTGCTGGGGGGAACACTGAAGCTTTCTTT
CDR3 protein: CSAGGNTEAFF

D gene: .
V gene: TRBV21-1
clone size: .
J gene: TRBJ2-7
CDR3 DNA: TGTGCCAGCAGCAAATGCGAGCGGGGGATTTCCTACGAGCAGTACTTC
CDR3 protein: CASSKCERGISYEQYF

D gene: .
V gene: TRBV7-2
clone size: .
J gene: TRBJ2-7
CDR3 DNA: TGTGCCAGCAGCTTAGCGGGGAGCTCCTACGAGCAGTACTTC
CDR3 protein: CASSLAGSSYEQYF

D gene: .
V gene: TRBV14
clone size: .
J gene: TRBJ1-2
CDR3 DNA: TGTGCCAGCAGCCAAGCGGGGGCGCCGGGCTACACCTTC
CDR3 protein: CASSQAGAPGYTF

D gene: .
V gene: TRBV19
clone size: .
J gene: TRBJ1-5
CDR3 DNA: TGTGCCAGTACCATGTGGGGATACAATCAGCCCCAGCATTTT
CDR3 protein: CASTMWGYNQPQHF

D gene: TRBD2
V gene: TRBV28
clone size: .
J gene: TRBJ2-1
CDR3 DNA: TGTGCCAGCGCCCCGGCGGGGGGGCGCACGAATGAGCAGTTCTTC
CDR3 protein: CASAPAGGRTNEQFF

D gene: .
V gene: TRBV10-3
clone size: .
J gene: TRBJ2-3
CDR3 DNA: TGTGCCATCCGCAACGGGCTAGCGAACACAGATACGCAGTATTTT
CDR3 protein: CAIRNGLANTDTQYF

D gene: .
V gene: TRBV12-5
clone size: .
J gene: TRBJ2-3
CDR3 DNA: TGTGCTAGTGGTTTGGCAGGGACAGATACGCAGTATTTT
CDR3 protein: CASGLAGTDTQYF

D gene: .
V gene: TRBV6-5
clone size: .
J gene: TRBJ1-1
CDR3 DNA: TGTGCCAGCACCGGCCCCACTGAAGCTTTCTTT
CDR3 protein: CASTGPTEAFF

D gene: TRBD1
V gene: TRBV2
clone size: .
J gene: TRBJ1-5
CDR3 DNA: TGTGCCAGCAGTGAAGGACAGGGCGTTATTCAGCCCCAGCATTTT
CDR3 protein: CASSEGQGVIQPQHF

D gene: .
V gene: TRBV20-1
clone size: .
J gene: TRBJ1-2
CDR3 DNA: TGCAGTGCTCGTGACGGGCTCAGCTACACCTTC
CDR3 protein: CSARDGLSYTF

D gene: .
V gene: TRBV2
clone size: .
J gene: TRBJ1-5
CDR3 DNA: TGTGCCAGCAGTGGAGGAGGGGCGGGCAATCAGCCCCAGCATTTT
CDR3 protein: CASSGGGAGNQPQHF

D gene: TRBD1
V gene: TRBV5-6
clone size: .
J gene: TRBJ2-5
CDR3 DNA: TGTGCCAGCAGCTTAACAAAAAGACAGGGGGCCCAGACCCAGTACTTC
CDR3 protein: CASSLTKRQGAQTQYF

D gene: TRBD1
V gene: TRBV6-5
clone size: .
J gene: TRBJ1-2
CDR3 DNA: TGTGCCAGCAGCCTAAGGACAGGGTCCTCCAGCACCTTC
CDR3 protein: CASSLRTGSSSTF

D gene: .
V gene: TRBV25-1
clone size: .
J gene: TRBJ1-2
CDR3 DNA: TGTGCCAGCAGTGGGCTGGGGTCAGGGGCCTATGGCTACACCTTC
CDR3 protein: CASSGLGSGAYGYTF

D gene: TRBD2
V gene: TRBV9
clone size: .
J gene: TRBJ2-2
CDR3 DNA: TGTGCCAGCAGCGTAGTAGCGGGGGCTGGCACCGGGGAGCTGTTTTTT
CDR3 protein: CASSVVAGAGTGELFF

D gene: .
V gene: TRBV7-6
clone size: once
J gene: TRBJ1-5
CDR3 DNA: TGTGCCAGCAGCTTAGATCCAGGGCTGGAGCCCCAGCATTTT
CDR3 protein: CASSLDPGLEPQHF

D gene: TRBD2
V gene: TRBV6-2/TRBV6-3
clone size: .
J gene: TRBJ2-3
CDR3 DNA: TGTGCCAGCAGTTCCAAGGGACTAGCGGGGAACACAGATACGCAGTATTTT
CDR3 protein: CASSSKGLAGNTDTQYF

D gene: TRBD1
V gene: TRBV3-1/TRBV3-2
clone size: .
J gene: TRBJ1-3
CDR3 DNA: TGTGCCAGCAGCCAAGATCCCAGGGGGCGAGAATACTCTGGAAACACCATATATTTT
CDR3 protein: CASSQDPRGREYSGNTIYF

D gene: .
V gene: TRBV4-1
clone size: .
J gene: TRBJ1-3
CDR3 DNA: TGCGCCAGCAGCCAAGATCGTCCTGGAAACACCATATATTTT
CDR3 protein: CASSQDRPGNTIYF

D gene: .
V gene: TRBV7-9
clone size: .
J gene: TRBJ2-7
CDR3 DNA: TGTGCCAGCAGCCAGTGGGGGGCGGGTTACGAGCAGTACTTC
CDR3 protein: CASSQWGAGYEQYF

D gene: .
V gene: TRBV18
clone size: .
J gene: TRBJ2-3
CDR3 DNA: TGTGCCAGCTCCCTTACGGGGGGCACAGATACGCAGTATTTT
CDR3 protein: CASSLTGGTDTQYF

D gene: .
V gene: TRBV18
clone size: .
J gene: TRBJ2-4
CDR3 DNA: TGTGCCAGCGGAAGCAAAAACATTCAGTACTTC
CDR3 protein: CASGSKNIQYF

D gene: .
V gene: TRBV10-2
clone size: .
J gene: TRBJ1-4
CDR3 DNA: TGCGCCAGCAGAGGTCTAACTAATGAAAAACTGTTTTTT
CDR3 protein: CASRGLTNEKLFF